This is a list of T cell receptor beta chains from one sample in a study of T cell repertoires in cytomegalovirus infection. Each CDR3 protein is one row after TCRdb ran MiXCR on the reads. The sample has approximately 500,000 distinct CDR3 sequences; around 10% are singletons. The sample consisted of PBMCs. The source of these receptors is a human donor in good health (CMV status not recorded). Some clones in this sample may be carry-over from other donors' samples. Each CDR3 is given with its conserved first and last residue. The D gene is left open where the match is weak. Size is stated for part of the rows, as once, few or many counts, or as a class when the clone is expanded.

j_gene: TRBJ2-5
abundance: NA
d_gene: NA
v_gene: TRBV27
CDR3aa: CATRTRGETQYF
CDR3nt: TGTGCCACACGGACAAGGGGAGAGACCCAGTACTTC

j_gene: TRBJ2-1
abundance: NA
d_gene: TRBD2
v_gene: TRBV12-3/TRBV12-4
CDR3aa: CASTLDTGLVPFF
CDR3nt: TGTGCCAGCACCCTGGATACGGGACTAGTTCCGTTCTTC

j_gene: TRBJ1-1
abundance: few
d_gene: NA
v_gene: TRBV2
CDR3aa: CASSSFTGNAEAFF
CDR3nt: TGTGCCAGCAGTAGCTTTACAGGGAATGCTGAAGCTTTCTTT

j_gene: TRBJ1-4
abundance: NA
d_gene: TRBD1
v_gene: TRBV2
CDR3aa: CASSPSPGTVNEKLFF
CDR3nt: TGTGCCAGCAGCCCCAGCCCCGGGACAGTAAATGAAAAACTGTTTTTT

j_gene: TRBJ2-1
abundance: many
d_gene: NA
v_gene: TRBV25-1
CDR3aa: CASLSGPLEQFF
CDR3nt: TGTGCCAGCCTTAGCGGACCTCTAGAGCAGTTCTTC

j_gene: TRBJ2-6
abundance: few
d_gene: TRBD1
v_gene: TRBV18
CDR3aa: CASSPGQGSVSGANVLTF
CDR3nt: TGTGCCAGCTCACCTGGACAGGGTTCGGTATCTGGGGCCAACGTCCTGACTTTC

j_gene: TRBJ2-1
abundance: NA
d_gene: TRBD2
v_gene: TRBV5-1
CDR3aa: CASSLMGGRNEQFF
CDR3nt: TGCGCCAGCAGCTTGATGGGGGGGAGGAATGAGCAGTTCTTC

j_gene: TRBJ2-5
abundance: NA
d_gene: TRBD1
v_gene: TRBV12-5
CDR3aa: CASGVRRGQKYQETQYF
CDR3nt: TGTGCTAGTGGGGTACGCCGGGGACAGAAGTACCAAGAGACCCAGTACTTC

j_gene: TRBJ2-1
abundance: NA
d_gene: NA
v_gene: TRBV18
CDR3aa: CASSPSSAVDHNEQFF
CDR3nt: TGTGCCAGCTCACCAAGCTCGGCAGTAGATCACAATGAGCAGTTCTTC

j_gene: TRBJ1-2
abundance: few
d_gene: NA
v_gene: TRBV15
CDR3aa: CATSREGRGGDLANYGYTF
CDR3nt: TGTGCCACCAGCAGAGAGGGGAGGGGAGGGGACCTTGCTAACTATGGCTACACCTTC

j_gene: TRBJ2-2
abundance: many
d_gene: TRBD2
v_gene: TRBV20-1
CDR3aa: CSATHSGGNTGELFF
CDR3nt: TGCAGTGCCACCCATAGCGGGGGCAACACCGGGGAGCTGTTTTTT

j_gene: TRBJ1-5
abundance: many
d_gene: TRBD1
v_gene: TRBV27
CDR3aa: CASSLQGEGNQPQHF
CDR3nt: TGTGCCAGCAGTCTACAGGGGGAGGGCAATCAGCCCCAGCATTTT

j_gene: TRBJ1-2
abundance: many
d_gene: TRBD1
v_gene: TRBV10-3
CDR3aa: CAIRFDRDGGYTF
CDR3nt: TGTGCCATCAGGTTCGACAGGGATGGGGGCTACACCTTC

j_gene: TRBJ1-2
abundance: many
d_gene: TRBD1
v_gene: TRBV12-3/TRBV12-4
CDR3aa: CASSPDRASANYGYTF
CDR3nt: TGTGCCAGCAGTCCTGACAGGGCCTCAGCTAACTATGGCTACACCTTC

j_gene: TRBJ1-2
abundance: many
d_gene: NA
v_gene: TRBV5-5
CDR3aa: CASSSQGRDYGYTF
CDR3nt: TGTGCCAGCAGCTCCCAGGGTCGTGACTATGGCTACACCTTC

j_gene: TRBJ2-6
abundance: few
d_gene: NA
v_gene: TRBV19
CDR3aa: CASSMRPSGANVLTF
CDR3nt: TGTGCCAGTAGTATGAGGCCCTCTGGGGCCAACGTCCTGACTTTC

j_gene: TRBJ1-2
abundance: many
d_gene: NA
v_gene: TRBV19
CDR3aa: CASSIVDMDYGYTF
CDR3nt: TGTGCCAGTAGTATAGTGGACATGGACTATGGCTACACCTTC

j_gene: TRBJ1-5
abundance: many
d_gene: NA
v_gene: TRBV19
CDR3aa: CASSIRLRGGNQPQHF
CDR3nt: TGTGCCAGTAGTATTCGACTTAGAGGGGGCAATCAGCCCCAGCATTTT

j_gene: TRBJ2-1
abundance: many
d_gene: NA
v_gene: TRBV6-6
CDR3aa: CASSLPYGDNEQFF
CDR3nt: TGTGCCAGCAGTCTACCGTACGGGGACAATGAGCAGTTCTTC

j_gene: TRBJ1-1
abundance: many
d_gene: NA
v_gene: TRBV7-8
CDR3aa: CASSSLDRANTEAFF
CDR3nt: TGTGCCAGCAGCTCCCTGGACAGAGCGAACACTGAAGCTTTCTTT

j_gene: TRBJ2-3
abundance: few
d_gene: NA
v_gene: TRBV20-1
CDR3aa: CSAGASVKPYTQYF
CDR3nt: TGCAGTGCTGGTGCCTCTGTAAAACCTTATACGCAGTATTTT

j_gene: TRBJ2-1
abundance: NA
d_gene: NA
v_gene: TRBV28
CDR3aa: CASGGRRKGSYNEQFF
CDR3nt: TGTGCCAGTGGGGGCAGGAGAAAGGGCTCCTACAATGAGCAGTTCTTC

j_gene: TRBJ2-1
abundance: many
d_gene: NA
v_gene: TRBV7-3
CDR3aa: CASSPLGTRSYNEQFF
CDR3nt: TGTGCCAGCAGCCCCCTAGGGACCCGCTCCTACAATGAGCAGTTCTTC

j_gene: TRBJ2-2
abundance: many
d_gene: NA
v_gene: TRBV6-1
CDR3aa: CARVTWGGELFF
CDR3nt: TGTGCCAGGGTAACCTGGGGCGGGGAGCTGTTTTTT

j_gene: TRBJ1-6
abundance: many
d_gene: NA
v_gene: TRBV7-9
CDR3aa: CASSASGHTYNSPLHF
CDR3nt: TGTGCCAGCAGCGCATCAGGGCACACCTATAATTCACCCCTCCACTTT

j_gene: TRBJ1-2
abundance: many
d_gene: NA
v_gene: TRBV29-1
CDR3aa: CSVDLSGPYYGYTF
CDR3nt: TGCAGCGTTGACTTGTCAGGGCCCTACTATGGCTACACCTTC

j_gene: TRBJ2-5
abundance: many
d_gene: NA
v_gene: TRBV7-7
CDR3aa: CASSPGRTAGNQETQYF
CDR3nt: TGTGCTAGCAGCCCGGGCCGGACCGCGGGGAACCAAGAGACCCAGTACTTC

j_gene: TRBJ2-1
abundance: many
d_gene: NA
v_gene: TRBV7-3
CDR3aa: CASSLTFAAPRNEQFF
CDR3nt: TGTGCCAGCAGCTTAACATTTGCCGCACCCAGAAATGAGCAGTTCTTC

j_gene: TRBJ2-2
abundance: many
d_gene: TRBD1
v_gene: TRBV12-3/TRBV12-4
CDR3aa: CAAQGAMNTGELFF
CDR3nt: TGTGCCGCACAGGGGGCGATGAACACCGGGGAGCTGTTTTTT

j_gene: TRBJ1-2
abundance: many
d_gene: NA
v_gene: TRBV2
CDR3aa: CASRDNSNYGYTF
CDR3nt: TGTGCCAGCCGGGACAACAGTAACTATGGCTACACCTTC

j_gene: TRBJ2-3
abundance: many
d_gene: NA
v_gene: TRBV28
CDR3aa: CASMSTWADTQYF
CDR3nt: TGTGCCAGCATGTCCACATGGGCAGATACGCAGTATTTT

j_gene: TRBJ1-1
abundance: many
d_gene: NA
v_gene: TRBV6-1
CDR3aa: CASSDALEGYTEAFF
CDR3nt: TGTGCCAGCAGTGATGCGTTAGAGGGGTACACTGAAGCTTTCTTT

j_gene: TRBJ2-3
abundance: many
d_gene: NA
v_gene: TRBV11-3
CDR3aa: CASSQLGGDTQYF
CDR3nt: TGTGCCAGCAGCCAGTTAGGGGGAGATACGCAGTATTTT

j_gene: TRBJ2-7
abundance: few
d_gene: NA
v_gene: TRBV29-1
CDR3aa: CSVGEGSYYEQYF
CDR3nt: TGCAGCGTTGGAGAGGGTTCCTATTACGAGCAGTACTTC

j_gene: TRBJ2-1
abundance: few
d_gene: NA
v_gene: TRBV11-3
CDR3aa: CASSSDQNNEQFF
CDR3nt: TGTGCCAGCAGCTCAGACCAGAACAATGAGCAGTTCTTC

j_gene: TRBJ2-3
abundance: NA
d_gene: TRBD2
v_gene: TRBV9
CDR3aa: CASSVRGGSSTDTQYF
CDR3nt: TGTGCCAGCAGCGTACGGGGGGGGTCTAGCACAGATACGCAGTATTTT

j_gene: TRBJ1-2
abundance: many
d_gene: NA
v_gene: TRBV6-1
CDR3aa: CASVPSGSGYGYTF
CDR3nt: TGTGCCAGCGTCCCGTCAGGGTCAGGATATGGCTACACCTTC

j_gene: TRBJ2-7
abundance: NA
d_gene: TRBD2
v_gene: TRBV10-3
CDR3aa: CAISESIGRLAGVYF
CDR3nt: TGTGCCATCAGTGAGTCGATAGGTCGACTAGCGGGGGTGTACTTC

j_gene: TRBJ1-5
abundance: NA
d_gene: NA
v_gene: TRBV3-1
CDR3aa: CASSQAGGWNQPQHF
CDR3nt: TGTGCCAGCAGCCAAGCGGGGGGCTGGAATCAGCCCCAGCATTTT

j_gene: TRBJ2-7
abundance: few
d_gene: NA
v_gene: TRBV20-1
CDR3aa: CSARGVGTFYEQYF
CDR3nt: TGCAGTGCTAGAGGAGTCGGGACTTTCTACGAGCAGTACTTC

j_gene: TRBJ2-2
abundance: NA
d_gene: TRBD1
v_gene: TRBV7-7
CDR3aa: CASSRVGTGDGELFF
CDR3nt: TGTGCCAGCAGCCGGGTTGGGACAGGGGACGGGGAGCTGTTTTTT

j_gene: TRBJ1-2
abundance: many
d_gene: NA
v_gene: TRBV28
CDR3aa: CASSSYDRNGYTF
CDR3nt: TGTGCCAGCAGTTCCTACGACAGGAATGGCTACACCTTC

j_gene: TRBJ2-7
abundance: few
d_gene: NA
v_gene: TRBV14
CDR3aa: CASSPHVGGSYEQYF
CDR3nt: TGTGCCAGCAGCCCCCACGTGGGGGGCAGCTACGAGCAGTACTTC